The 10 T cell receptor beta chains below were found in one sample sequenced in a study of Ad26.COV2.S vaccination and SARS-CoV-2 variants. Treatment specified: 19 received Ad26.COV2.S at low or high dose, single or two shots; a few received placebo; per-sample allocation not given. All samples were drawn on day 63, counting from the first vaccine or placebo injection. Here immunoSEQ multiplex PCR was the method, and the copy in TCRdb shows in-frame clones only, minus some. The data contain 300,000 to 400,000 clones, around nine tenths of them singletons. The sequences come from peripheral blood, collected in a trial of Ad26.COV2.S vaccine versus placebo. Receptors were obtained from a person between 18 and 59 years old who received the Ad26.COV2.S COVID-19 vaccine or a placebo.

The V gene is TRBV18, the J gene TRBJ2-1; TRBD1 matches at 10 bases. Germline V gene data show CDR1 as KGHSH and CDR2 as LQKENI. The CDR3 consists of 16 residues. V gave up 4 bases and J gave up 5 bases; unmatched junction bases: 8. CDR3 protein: CASSQRGTGANNEQFF. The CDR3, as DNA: TGTGCCAGCTCACAAAGGGGGACAGGGGCGAACAATGAGCAGTTCTTC.

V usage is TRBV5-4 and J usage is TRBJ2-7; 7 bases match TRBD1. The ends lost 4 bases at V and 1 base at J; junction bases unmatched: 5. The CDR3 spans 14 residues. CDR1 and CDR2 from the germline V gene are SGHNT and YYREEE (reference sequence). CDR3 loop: CASSLGQQSYEQYF. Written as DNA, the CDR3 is TGTGCCAGCAGCCTGGGACAGCAATCCTACGAGCAGTACTTC.

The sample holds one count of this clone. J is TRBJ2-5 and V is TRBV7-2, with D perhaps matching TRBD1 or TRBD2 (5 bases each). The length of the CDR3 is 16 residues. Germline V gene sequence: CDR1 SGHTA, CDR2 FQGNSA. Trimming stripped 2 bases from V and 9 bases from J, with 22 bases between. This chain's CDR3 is CASSLYPDLAVGAQYF. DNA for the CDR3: TGTGCCAGCAGCTTATATCCAGATTTGGCGGTGGGGGCCCAGTACTTC.

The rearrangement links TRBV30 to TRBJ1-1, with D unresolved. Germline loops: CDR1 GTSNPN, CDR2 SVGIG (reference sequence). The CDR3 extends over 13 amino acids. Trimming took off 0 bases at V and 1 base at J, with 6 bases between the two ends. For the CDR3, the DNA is TGTGCCTGGAGTGTTGCGGGGAACACTGAAGCTTTCTTT. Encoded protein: CAWSVAGNTEAFF. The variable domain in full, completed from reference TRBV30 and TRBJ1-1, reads SQTIHQWPATLVQPVGSPLSLECTVEGTSNPNLYWYRQAAGRGLQLLFYSVGIGQISSEVPQNLSASRPQDRQFILSSKKLLLSDSGFYLCAWSVAGNTEAFFGQGTRLTVV.

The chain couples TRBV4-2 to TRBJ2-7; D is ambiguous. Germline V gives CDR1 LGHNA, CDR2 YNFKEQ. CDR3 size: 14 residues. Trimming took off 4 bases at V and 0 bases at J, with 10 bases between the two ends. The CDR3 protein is CASSLEQNSYEQYF. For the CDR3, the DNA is TGTGCCAGCAGCCTAGAACAGAACTCCTACGAGCAGTACTTC.

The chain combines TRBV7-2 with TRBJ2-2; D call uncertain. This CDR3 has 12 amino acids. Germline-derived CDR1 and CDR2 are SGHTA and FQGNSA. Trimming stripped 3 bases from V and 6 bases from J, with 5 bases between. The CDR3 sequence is CASSFYSGELFF. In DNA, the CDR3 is TGTGCCAGCAGCTTTTATTCCGGGGAGCTGTTTTTT. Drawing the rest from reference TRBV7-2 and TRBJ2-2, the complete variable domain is GAGVSQSPSNKVTEKGKDVELRCDPISGHTALYWYRQSLGQGLEFLIYFQGNSAPDKSGLPSDRFSAERTGGSVSTLTIQRTQQEDSAVYLCASSFYSGELFFGEGSRLTVL.

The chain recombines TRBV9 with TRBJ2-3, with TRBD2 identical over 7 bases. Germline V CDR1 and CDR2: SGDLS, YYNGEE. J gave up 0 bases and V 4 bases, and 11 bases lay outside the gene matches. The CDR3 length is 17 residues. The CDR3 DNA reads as TGTGCCAGCAGCACAAGGCGCAGCGGGGTTAGCACAGATACGCAGTATTTT. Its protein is CASSTRRSGVSTDTQYF.

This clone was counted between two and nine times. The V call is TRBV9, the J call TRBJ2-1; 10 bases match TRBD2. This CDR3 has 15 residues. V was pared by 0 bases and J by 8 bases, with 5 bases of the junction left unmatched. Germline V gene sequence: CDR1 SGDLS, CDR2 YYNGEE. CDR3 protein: CASSVGLAGVDEQFF. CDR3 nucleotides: TGTGCCAGCAGCGTAGGCCTAGCGGGAGTGGATGAGCAGTTCTTC.

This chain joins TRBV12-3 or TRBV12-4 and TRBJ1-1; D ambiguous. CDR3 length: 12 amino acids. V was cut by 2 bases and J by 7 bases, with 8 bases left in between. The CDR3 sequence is CASSLLSFEAFF. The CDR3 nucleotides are TGTGCCAGCAGTTTATTGTCTTTTGAAGCTTTCTTT.

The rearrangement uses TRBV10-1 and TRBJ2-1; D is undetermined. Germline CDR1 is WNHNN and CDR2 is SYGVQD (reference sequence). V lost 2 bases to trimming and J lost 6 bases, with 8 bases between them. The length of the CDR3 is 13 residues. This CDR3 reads CASSEELVNEQFF. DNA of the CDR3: TGCGCCAGCAGTGAGGAACTCGTCAATGAGCAGTTCTTC.